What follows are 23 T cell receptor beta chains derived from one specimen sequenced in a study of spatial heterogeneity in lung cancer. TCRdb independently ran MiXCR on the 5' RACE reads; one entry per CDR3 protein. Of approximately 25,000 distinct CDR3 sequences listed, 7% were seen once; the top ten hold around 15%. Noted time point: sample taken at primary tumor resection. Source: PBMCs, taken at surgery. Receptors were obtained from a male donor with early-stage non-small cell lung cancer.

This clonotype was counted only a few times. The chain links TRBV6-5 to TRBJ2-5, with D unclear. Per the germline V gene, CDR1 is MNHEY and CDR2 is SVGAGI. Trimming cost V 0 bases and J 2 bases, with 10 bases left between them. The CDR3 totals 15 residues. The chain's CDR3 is CASSYSMELQETQYF. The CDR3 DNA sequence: TGTGCCAGCAGTTACTCCATGGAGTTACAAGAGACCCAGTACTTC.

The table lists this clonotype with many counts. CDR3 sequence: CASSQVVGAGGPSSYNEQFF. CDR3 DNA: TGTGCCAGCAGCCAAGTGGTAGGAGCGGGAGGGCCGTCCAGCTACAATGAGCAGTTCTTC. The chain recombines TRBV14 with TRBJ2-1; the match to TRBD2 covers 10 bases. CDR1 and CDR2 from the germline V gene are SGHDN and FVKESK. This CDR3 has 20 amino acids. V lost 1 base, J lost 3 bases, and 15 bases stayed unmatched.

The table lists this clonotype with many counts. The CDR3 DNA sequence: TGTGCCAGCAGCGCTTACCCTAGCCGAGGTTCCTCCTACGAGCAGTACGTC. Translated: CASSAYPSRGSSYEQYV. The chain combines TRBV11-2 with TRBJ2-7, with D possibly TRBD2 on 5 matching bases. The CDR3 extends over 17 amino acids. Trimming left V 5 bases short and J 0 bases short, with 20 bases between. Germline CDR1 reads SGHAT; CDR2 reads FQNNGV.

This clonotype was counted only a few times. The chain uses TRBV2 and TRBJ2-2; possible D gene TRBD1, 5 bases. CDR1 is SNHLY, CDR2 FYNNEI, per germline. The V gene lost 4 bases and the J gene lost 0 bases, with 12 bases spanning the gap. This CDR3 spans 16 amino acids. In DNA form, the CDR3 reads TGTGCCAGCAGTGGGGTCCAGGGCACGAACACCGGGGAGCTGTTTTTT. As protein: CASSGVQGTNTGELFF.

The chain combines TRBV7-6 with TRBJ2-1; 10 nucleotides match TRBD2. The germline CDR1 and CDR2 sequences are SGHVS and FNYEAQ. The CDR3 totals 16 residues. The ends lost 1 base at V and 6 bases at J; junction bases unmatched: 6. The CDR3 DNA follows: TGTGCCAGCAGCTTAGTCGGAGCGGGAGGGCGCAATGAGCAGTTCTTC. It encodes CASSLVGAGGRNEQFF.

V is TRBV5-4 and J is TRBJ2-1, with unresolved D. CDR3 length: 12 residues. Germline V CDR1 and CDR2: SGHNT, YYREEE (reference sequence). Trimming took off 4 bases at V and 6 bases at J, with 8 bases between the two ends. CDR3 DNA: TGTGCCAGCAGCATTTCGGTCAATGAGCAGTTCTTC. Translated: CASSISVNEQFF.

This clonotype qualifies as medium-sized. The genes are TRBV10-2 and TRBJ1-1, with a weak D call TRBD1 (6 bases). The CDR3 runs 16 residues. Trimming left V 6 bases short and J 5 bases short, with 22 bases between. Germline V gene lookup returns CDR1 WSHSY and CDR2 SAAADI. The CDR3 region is CASRQITQGVWTEAFF. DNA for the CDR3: TGCGCCAGCAGACAGATTACACAGGGAGTATGGACTGAAGCTTTCTTT.

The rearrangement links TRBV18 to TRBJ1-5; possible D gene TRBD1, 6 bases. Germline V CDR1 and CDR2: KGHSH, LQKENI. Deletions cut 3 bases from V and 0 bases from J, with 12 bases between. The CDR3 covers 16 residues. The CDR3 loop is CASSPKTGISNQPQHF. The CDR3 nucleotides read TGTGCCAGCTCACCCAAGACAGGAATTAGCAATCAGCCCCAGCATTTT.

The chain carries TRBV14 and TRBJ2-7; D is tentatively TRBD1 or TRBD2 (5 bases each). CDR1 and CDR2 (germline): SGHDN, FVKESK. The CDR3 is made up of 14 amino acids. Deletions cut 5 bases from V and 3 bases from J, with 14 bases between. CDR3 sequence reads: CASSGDGPYYEQYF. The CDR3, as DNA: TGTGCCAGCAGCGGGGACGGGCCCTACTACGAGCAGTACTTC.

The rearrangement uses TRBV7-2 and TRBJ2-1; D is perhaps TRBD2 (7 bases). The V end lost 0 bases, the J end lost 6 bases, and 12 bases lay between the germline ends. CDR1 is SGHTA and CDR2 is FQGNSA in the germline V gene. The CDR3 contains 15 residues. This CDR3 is CASSLAGGAFNEQFF. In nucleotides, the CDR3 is TGTGCCAGCAGCTTAGCTGGGGGGGCCTTCAATGAGCAGTTCTTC.

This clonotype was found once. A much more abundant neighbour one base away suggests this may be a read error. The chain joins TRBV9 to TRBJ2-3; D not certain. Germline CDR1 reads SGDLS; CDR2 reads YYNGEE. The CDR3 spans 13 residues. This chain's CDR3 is CTSSVAEPATQYF. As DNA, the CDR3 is TGTACCAGCAGCGTAGCCGAGCCTGCTACGCAGTATTTT. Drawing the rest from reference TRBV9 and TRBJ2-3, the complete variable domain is DSGVTQTPKHLITATGQRVTLRCSPRSGDLSVYWYQQSLDQGLQFLIQYYNGEERAKGNILERFSAQQFPDLHSELNLSSLELGDSALYFCTSSVAEPATQYFGPGTRLTVL.

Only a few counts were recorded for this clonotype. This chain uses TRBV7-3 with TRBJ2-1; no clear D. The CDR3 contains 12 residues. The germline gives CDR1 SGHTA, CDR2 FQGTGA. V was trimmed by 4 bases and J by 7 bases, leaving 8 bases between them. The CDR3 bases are TGTGCCAGCAGCTCCCGACGAAATGAGCAGTTCTTC. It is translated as CASSSRRNEQFF.

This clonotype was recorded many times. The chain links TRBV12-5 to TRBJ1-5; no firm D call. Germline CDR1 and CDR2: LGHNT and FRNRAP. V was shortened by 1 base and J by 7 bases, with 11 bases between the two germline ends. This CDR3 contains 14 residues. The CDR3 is CASGLEVGRQPQHF. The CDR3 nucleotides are TGTGCTAGTGGTTTGGAGGTGGGCCGACAGCCCCAGCATTTT.

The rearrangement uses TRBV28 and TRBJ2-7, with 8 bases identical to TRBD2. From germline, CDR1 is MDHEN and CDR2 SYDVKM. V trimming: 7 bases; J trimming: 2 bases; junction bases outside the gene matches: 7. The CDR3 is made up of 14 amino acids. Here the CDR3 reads CASTPGGRTYEQYV. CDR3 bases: TGTGCCAGCACTCCGGGAGGGAGGACCTACGAGCAGTACGTC.

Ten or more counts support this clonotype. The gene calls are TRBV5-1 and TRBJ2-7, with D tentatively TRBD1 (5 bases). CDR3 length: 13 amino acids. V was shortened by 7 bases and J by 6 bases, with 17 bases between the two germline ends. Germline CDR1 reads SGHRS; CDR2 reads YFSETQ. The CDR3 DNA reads TGCGCCAGCGGATTGCCAGGGCGAAGCGAGCAGTACTTC. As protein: CASGLPGRSEQYF.

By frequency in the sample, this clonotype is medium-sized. The CDR3 region has the DNA TGTGCCATCAGTGAGGGGATCTCTGGGGCCAACGTCCTGACTTTC. This gives the protein CAISEGISGANVLTF. V is TRBV10-3 and J is TRBJ2-6; no definite D call. CDR3 length equals 15 residues. Germline loops: CDR1 ENHRY, CDR2 SYGVKD. Trimming cost V 2 bases and J 0 bases, with 5 bases left between them.

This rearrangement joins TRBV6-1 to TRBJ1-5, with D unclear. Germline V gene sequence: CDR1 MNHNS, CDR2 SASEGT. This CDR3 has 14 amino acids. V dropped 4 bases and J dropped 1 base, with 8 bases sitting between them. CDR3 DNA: TGTGCCAGCAGTGCGGACGGAAGCAATCAGCCCCAGCATTTT. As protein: CASSADGSNQPQHF.

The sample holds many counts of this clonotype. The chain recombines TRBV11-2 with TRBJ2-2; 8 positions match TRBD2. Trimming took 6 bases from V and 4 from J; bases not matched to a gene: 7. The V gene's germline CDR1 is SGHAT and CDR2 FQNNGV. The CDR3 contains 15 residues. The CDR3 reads CASSTPAGGTGELFF. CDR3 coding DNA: TGTGCCAGCAGTACCCCGGCGGGGGGCACCGGGGAGCTGTTTTTT.

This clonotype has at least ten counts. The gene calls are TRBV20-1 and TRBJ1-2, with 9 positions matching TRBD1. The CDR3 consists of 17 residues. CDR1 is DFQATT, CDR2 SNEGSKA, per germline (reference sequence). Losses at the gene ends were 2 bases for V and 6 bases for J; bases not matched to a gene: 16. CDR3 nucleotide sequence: TGCAGTGCTAGATCCAGGTCTGGAACAGGGGGCCCCCATGGCTACACCTTC. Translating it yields CSARSRSGTGGPHGYTF.

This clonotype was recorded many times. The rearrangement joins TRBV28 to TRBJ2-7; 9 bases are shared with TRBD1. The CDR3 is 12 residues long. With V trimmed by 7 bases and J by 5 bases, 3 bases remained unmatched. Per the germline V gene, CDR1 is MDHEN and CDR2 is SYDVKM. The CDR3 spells CASKGQGDEQYF. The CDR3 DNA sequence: TGTGCCAGCAAGGGACAGGGCGACGAGCAGTACTTC. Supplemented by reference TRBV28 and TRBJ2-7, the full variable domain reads DVKVTQSSRYLVKRTGEKVFLECVQDMDHENMFWYRQDPGLGLRLIYFSYDVKMKEKGDIPEGYSVSREKKERFSLILESASTNQTSMYLCASKGQGDEQYFGPGTRLTVT.

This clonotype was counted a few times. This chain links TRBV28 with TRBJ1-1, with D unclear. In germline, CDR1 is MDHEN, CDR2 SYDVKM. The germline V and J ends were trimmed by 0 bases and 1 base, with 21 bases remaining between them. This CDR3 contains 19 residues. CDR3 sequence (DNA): TGTGCCAGCAGTTTATGGGGCGGCGGGCCAACAAGTGAGAACACTGAAGCTTTCTTT. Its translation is CASSLWGGGPTSENTEAFF.

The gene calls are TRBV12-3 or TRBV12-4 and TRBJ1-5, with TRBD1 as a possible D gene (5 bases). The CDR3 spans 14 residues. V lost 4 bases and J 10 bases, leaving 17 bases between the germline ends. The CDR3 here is CASSSGSKMSPQHF. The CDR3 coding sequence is TGTGCCAGCAGTTCAGGGTCGAAAATGTCCCCCCAGCATTTT.

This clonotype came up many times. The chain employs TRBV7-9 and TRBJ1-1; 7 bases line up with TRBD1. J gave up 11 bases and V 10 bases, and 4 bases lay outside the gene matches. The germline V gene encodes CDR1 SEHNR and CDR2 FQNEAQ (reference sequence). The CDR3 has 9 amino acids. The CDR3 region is CATTGVAFF. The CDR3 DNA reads TGTGCCACTACAGGGGTGGCTTTCTTT.